The TCR beta chain under discussion was sequenced for a study of Graves' ophthalmopathy and Graves' hyperthyroidism. Amplification targeted the TCR beta CDR3 regions, with RNA transcripts as the source material. RT-PCR was first run with HTBI primers, then multiplex PCR in a second round. TCRdb recomputed calls from the multiplex PCR reads with MiXCR, one row per CDR3 protein. The sample comprises about 400,000 distinct CDR3 sequences, 18% of which are singletons, and 1.6% rests with the top ten. Many counts were recorded for this clonotype. The evidence that diagnosis relied on was clinical symptoms, serum thyroxine, TRAb, thyroid ultrasound and orbital computed tomography. Germline CDR1 MDHEN, CDR2 SYDVKM. The CDR3 covers 17 residues. With 5 bases clipped from V and 0 bases from J, the junction kept 10 bases outside the gene matches.

The TCR comes from a woman aged 18-30 years with Graves' ophthalmopathy. J is TRBJ1-3 and V is TRBV28; 7 nucleotides line up with TRBD1. The sample consisted of peripheral blood. In nucleotides, the CDR3 is TGTGCCAGCAGTCGACGACAGGGAGCCCACTCTGGAAACACCATATATTTT. This translates into CASSRRQGAHSGNTIYF.